The 8 T cell receptor beta chains given below trace back to one sample, sequenced in a study of CD8 T cells in ankylosing spondylitis. TCRdb called the 5' RACE reads again in MiXCR, with one record for every CDR3 protein. Among approximately 110,000 distinct CDR3 sequences listed, 24% were seen once. Sequenced: synovial fluid, either unsorted or a sorted T cell fraction (not recorded which). The receptors shown here come from a male donor with ankylosing spondylitis.

This clonotype was seen many times. The gene calls are TRBV12-3 or TRBV12-4 and TRBJ2-3; the D call may be TRBD1 or TRBD2 (6 bases each). V lost 7 bases to trimming and J lost 0 bases, with 11 bases between them. This CDR3 has 14 residues. CDR3 protein: CASKGGTSTDTQYF. The CDR3 DNA reads as TGTGCCAGCAAGGGGGGAACTAGCACAGATACGCAGTATTTT.

This clonotype was picked up a small number of times. The V and J genes are TRBV5-1 and TRBJ2-7; 8 nucleotides line up with TRBD1. The trim removed 4 bases at V and 4 bases at J, leaving 4 bases unmatched. The CDR3 consists of 13 residues. Germline assignment: CDR1 SGHRS and CDR2 YFSETQ. The CDR3, as DNA: TGCGCCAGCAGCCCACAGGGGGAATACGAGCAGTACTTC. As protein: CASSPQGEYEQYF.

Worth noting for this clonotype: One end of the junction does not line up with germline, which may come from a read error. The V gene is TRBV12-3 or TRBV12-4, the J gene TRBJ2-2; D may be TRBD2 (5 bases). The CDR3 length is 15 residues. The CDR3 sequence: CASSLDGTNTGELFF. CDR3 nucleotide sequence: TGTGCCAGCAGCTTAGACGGGACGAACACCGGGGAGCTGTTTTTT.

The sample holds many counts of this clonotype. V gene TRBV20-1 combines with J gene TRBJ2-7; the D is unclear. The CDR3 has 13 residues. The V end was cut by 5 bases, the J end by 2 bases, with 13 bases between. Germline values: CDR1 DFQATT, CDR2 SNEGSKA (reference sequence). The CDR3 DNA reads TGCAGTGCTGGGGAACAGAATACCTACGAGCAGTACTTC. It specifies CSAGEQNTYEQYF.

This clonotype was seen a few times. The chain combines TRBV20-1 with TRBJ2-3; perhaps TRBD2 as D (6 bases). V lost 3 bases, J lost 5 bases, and 12 bases lay in between. This CDR3 is built from 13 residues. The V gene's germline CDR1 is DFQATT and CDR2 SNEGSKA (reference sequence). CDR3 protein: CSASGRGVDTQYF. CDR3 sequence (DNA): TGCAGTGCTAGCGGGAGAGGGGTAGATACGCAGTATTTT.

This clonotype was observed a few times. The gene calls are TRBV19 and TRBJ2-7; 7 positions agree with TRBD1. V shed 5 bases and J 5 bases; nucleotides not matched to a gene: 9. Germline V gene data show CDR1 as LNHDA and CDR2 as SQIVND (reference sequence). CDR3 length equals 14 residues. CDR3 DNA sequence: TGTGCCAGTAGTGTGACAGGGAGCCACGACGAGCAGTACTTC. Translating it yields CASSVTGSHDEQYF.

The chain combines TRBV5-4 with TRBJ2-6, with D possibly called TRBD1 or TRBD2 (5 bases each). The CDR3 contains 14 residues. V lost 4 bases and J lost 4, with 9 bases in between. The germline gives CDR1 SGHNT, CDR2 YYREEE (reference sequence). The CDR3 DNA sequence: TGTGCCAGCAGCGGGGGTTTCGGGGCCAACGTCCTGACTTTC. It codes for CASSGGFGANVLTF.

This clonotype was observed a few times. The DNA of the CDR3 is TGTGCCAGCAGTCCTCGGACAGGCCAGGTCGCAGATACGCAGTATTTT. Its protein product is CASSPRTGQVADTQYF. The chain carries TRBV25-1 and TRBJ2-3; TRBD1 aligns across 7 bases. From germline, CDR1 is MGHDK and CDR2 SYGVNS. Losses at the gene ends were 5 bases for V and 4 bases for J; bases not matched to a gene: 12. CDR3 length equals 16 residues.